This T cell receptor beta chain emerged from a study of T-cell memory formation after mild COVID-19. Across the study: TCR clusters mostly belonged to single donors.

As to this clonotype: What it binds is unknown.

There are 11 residues in the CDR3. Germline lookup yields CDR1 DFQATT and CDR2 SNEGSKA (reference sequence). Trimming removed 3 bases from V and 7 bases from J, with 10 bases in between. Notes on the study in general: CD4+ contracting clones were found mainly in CM and EM, and CD8+ ones in EMRA. From day 15 to 85, contracting clones were balanced between CD4 and CD8, whereas later expanders leaned toward CD4+.

Via MiXCR, TCRdb re-called the 5' RACE reads, giving one row per CDR3 protein. The table lists 410,000 or so distinct CDR3 sequences, 20% to 30% of them singletons. The sequence was obtained from an adult woman who had mild COVID-19 (a few samples of this study predate the infection). Cell type and time point are not known. The chain has TRBV20-1 and TRBJ2-7; no reliable D call. The sample consisted of PBMCs or a T cell subset sorted from them (not recorded which). CDR3 sequence (DNA): TGCAGTGCTAGGACCCTGGGGGAGCAGTACTTC. Its translation is CSARTLGEQYF.